A selection of T cell receptor beta chains follows, all from one sample in a study of blood T cell repertoires in COVID-19. Generated by immunoSEQ multiplex PCR, the TCRdb table keeps only in-frame clones and is missing some. Altogether more than 75,000 clones are present, 80% to 85% being singletons, with the ten largest covering 15% to 20%. The sample comprised peripheral blood. The receptors stem from a woman over 75 with active or convalescent COVID-19. CDR3s include the opening cysteine and the closing phenylalanine or tryptophan. The D gene is left open where the match is weak.

V	J	D	DNA	CDR3
TRBV14	TRBJ1-2	.	TGTGCCAGCAGCCAACTTGGGGGCAGGGGCAGCTATGGCTACACCTTC	CASSQLGGRGSYGYTF
TRBV5-1	TRBJ2-2	.	TGCGCCAGCTTTCGGCCCGGGGGAGGGGAGCTGTTTTTT	CASFRPGGGELFF
TRBV4-3	TRBJ1-5	.	TGCGCCAGCAGCCAAGCCGAGAATCAGCCCCAGCATTTT	CASSQAENQPQHF
TRBV28	TRBJ2-7	TRBD2	TGTGCCAGCAAACGATTAGCGGGAGGGGTCTACGAGCAGTACTTC	CASKRLAGGVYEQYF
TRBV6-6	TRBJ1-2	.	TGTGCCAGCAGTTACACTCTGGGGGGAGTCAACTATGGCTACACCTTC	CASSYTLGGVNYGYTF
TRBV3-1/TRBV3-2	TRBJ2-7	.	TGTGCCAGCAGCCACGCCTACGAGCAGTACTTC	CASSHAYEQYF
TRBV6-2/TRBV6-3	TRBJ2-3	TRBD2	TGTGCCAGCAGTTATACTAGCGGGAGAGATACGCAGTATTTT	CASSYTSGRDTQYF
TRBV18	TRBJ1-2	TRBD1	TGTGCCAGCTCACCACCCGGGACAGTTTCTAACTATGGCTACACCTTC	CASSPPGTVSNYGYTF
TRBV6-5	TRBJ2-1	TRBD2	TGTGCCAGCAGTCGGCGGGGGGCCACTGAGCAGTTCTTC	CASSRRGATEQFF
TRBV14	TRBJ2-1	.	TGTGCCAGCAGCCAAGATTGGAGGATTCCGTACAATGAGCAGTTCTTC	CASSQDWRIPYNEQFF
TRBV9	TRBJ2-7	.	TGTGCCAGCAGCGGCCCCGGGACACTTGCCTACGAGCAGTACTTC	CASSGPGTLAYEQYF
TRBV5-5	TRBJ2-5	TRBD2	TGTGCCAGCAGCTTGGAGGTACTAGCGGGGCCGCCGTACTTC	CASSLEVLAGPPYF
TRBV11-2	TRBJ2-3	.	TGTGCCAGCAGCTCCACTAACGTACTCAGTGATACGCAGTATTTT	CASSSTNVLSDTQYF
TRBV18	TRBJ2-1	TRBD1	TGTGCCAGCTCACCACCGGGAAGGGGGCGCCTCAATGAGCAGTTCTTC	CASSPPGRGRLNEQFF
TRBV7-2	TRBJ2-1	.	TGTGCCAGCAGACTAGGCTTAGACAATGAGCAGTTCTTC	CASRLGLDNEQFF